A single sample is the source of the 26 T cell receptor beta chains below, sequenced in a study of response to subunit inactivated influenza vaccine (dated by TCRdb to the late 2010s). Receptor amplification or capture employed RT-PCR. The data were produced on an Illumina HiSeq 2500. In-frame beta chains were kept once TCRdb had trimmed the public reads at Q25 with fastp and called clones with MiXCR. Rows with one shared CDR3 protein collapse into an entry with the most common genes and DNA. The sample table holds 860,000 or so distinct CDR3 sequences, of which roughly 20% were seen once. The ten largest clones add up to about 9.4% of the sample. Source: PBMCs from blood, taken around 5 days after vaccination. These TCRs come from a man aged 45-65 years who received an inactivated influenza vaccine. Donor details come from another sample of the same person, matched by shared clones.

This chain uses TRBV29-1 with TRBJ2-2; TRBD2 agrees at 10 bases. The CDR3 spans 13 residues. In germline, CDR1 is SQVTM, CDR2 ANQGSEA. With 6 bases clipped from V and 7 bases from J, the junction kept 5 bases outside the gene matches. The CDR3 DNA reads TGCAGCGTACTAGCGGGACGAGGCGGGGAGCTGTTTTTT. This sequence encodes CSVLAGRGGELFF.

This clonotype was seen a handful of times. This rearrangement joins TRBV10-2 to TRBJ2-5; TRBD1 might be the D (6 bases). The V gene lost 5 bases and the J gene lost 5 bases, with 18 bases spanning the gap. CDR1 is WSHSY, CDR2 SAAADI, per germline. This CDR3 spans 15 amino acids. The CDR3, as DNA: TGCGCCAGCAGTACCGGGACAAAATTTGGGGAGACCCAGTACTTC. Encoded protein: CASSTGTKFGETQYF.

This clonotype was detected a few times. This chain links TRBV5-5 with TRBJ2-2; D assignment may be TRBD1 or TRBD2 (5 bases each). Trimming cost V 2 bases and J 4 bases, with 9 bases left between them. The CDR3 is made up of 14 amino acids. The germline V gene has CDR1 SGHKS and CDR2 YYEKEE (reference sequence). The CDR3, as DNA: TGTGCCAGCAGCTTCGGGGCAAGCACCGGGGAGCTGTTTTTT. Encoded protein: CASSFGASTGELFF.

This clonotype turned up a few times. The chain recombines TRBV4-3 with TRBJ2-6; D call uncertain. Germline loops: CDR1 LGHNA, CDR2 YSLEER. V lost 0 bases, J lost 1 base, and 4 bases lay in between. This CDR3 is 15 amino acids long. The CDR3 loop reads CASSQERSGANVLTF. The CDR3 bases are TGCGCCAGCAGCCAAGAAAGATCTGGGGCCAACGTCCTGACTTTC.

This clonotype was recorded a few times. The chain combines TRBV5-1 with TRBJ2-7; possibly TRBD2 for D (6 bases). CDR1 SGHRS and CDR2 YFSETQ come from the germline V gene. The CDR3 loop spans 15 amino acids. Between the trimmed V and J ends, which lost 4 bases and 0 bases, there was a span of 14 bases. CDR3 in amino acids: CASSQGDGGSYEQYF. The CDR3 region has the DNA TGCGCCAGCAGCCAAGGGGACGGGGGCTCCTACGAGCAGTACTTC.

The chain carries TRBV11-2 and TRBJ2-1; 7 bases line up with TRBD1. This CDR3 has 16 residues. Per germline, CDR1 SGHAT and CDR2 FQNNGV. With 3 bases clipped from V and 0 bases from J, the junction kept 5 bases outside the gene matches. The chain's CDR3 is CASSLVWDSSYNEQFF. The CDR3 DNA is TGTGCCAGCAGCTTGGTCTGGGACAGCTCCTACAATGAGCAGTTCTTC.

J is TRBJ1-2 and V is TRBV29-1; tentatively, D is TRBD1 (5 bases). Trimming removed 3 bases at V and 4 bases at J, with 15 bases between. The CDR3 loop spans 14 amino acids. Germline V CDR1 and CDR2: SQVTM, ANQGSEA. The CDR3 bases are TGCAGCGTTGATGGGGGTATGGTGACCTATGGCTACACCTTC. Translation: CSVDGGMVTYGYTF. Supplemented by reference TRBV29-1 and TRBJ1-2, the full variable domain reads SAVISQKPSRDICQRGTSLTIQCQVDSQVTMMFWYRQQPGQSLTLIATANQGSEATYESGFVIDKFPISRPNLTFSTLTVSNMSPEDSSIYLCSVDGGMVTYGYTFGSGTRLTVV.

The rearrangement joins TRBV7-9 to TRBJ2-7; TRBD2 might be the D (6 bases). The germline V gene has CDR1 SEHNR and CDR2 FQNEAQ (reference sequence). V gave up 4 bases and J gave up 5 bases, with 9 bases separating them. This CDR3 is built from 12 residues. The CDR3 spells CASSWRVHEQYF. For the CDR3, the DNA is TGTGCCAGCAGCTGGAGGGTCCACGAGCAGTACTTC.

This clonotype was recorded a few times. The chain has TRBV4-2 and TRBJ1-4, with D perhaps matching TRBD1 (5 bases). The germline V gene has CDR1 LGHNA and CDR2 YNFKEQ. Deletions cut 0 bases from V and 3 bases from J, with 8 bases between. This CDR3 is 15 amino acids long. The CDR3 region has the DNA TGTGCCAGCAGCCAAGAGACAGAACCTAATGAAAAACTGTTTTTT. This gives the protein CASSQETEPNEKLFF.

The gene calls are TRBV20-1 and TRBJ2-2; 7 positions agree with TRBD2. There are 15 residues in the CDR3. Germline loops: CDR1 DFQATT, CDR2 SNEGSKA (reference sequence). After removal of 3 bases from V and 3 bases from J, the junction contained 7 bases not matched to a gene. The CDR3 nucleotides read TGCAGTGCTAGTCTCGCAGGGAGGGACACCGGGGAGCTGTTTTTT. Translating it yields CSASLAGRDTGELFF.

This clonotype was seen more than once but under ten times. The gene calls are TRBV28 and TRBJ1-1, with 9 bases fitting TRBD1. The junction had 15 bases not matched to a gene; V was cut back by 5 bases and J by 5 bases. The length of the CDR3 is 17 residues. Germline V CDR1 and CDR2: MDHEN, SYDVKM. CDR3 coding DNA: TGTGCCAGCAGTCCGACCCGGGACAGGGCCCTAAGGACTGAAGCTTTCTTT. Amino acid sequence: CASSPTRDRALRTEAFF.

This clonotype was seen more than once but under ten times. J is TRBJ1-2 and V is TRBV20-1, with TRBD1 matching 12 bases. From germline, CDR1 is DFQATT and CDR2 SNEGSKA (reference sequence). The J segment lost 0 bases and the V segment lost 6 bases, leaving 8 bases of the junction unmatched. CDR3 length: 16 residues. The CDR3 region has the DNA TGCAGTGCCCCAGGGACAGGGGGCGCGTCTAACTATGGCTACACCTTC. Protein product: CSAPGTGGASNYGYTF.

This sequence joins TRBV15 and TRBJ2-1, with a weak D call TRBD1 (5 bases). Germline CDR1 and CDR2: LNHNV and YYDKDF (reference sequence). Trimming pared 0 bases from V and 9 bases from J, leaving 18 bases between. This CDR3 is built from 16 residues. This CDR3 reads CATSRDLSGRVGEQFF. CDR3 DNA sequence: TGTGCCACCAGCAGAGATCTATCGGGCAGGGTCGGTGAGCAGTTCTTC.

The table lists this clonotype with a count of one. The chain couples TRBV29-1 to TRBJ2-1; D gene uncertain. The V gene's germline CDR1 is SQVTM and CDR2 ANQGSEA. With 0 bases removed from V and 5 bases from J, the gap between germline ends came to 8 bases. The CDR3 runs to 13 residues. CDR3 bases: TGCAGCGTTGAAGATCGGCGAAACAATGAGCAGTTCTTC. Residues: CSVEDRRNNEQFF.

This clonotype was observed a few times. J is TRBJ1-2 and V is TRBV30, with D unclear. The germline V gene encodes CDR1 GTSNPN and CDR2 SVGIG (reference sequence). This CDR3 region has 14 residues. Trimming shortened V by 3 bases and J by 8 bases, and 19 bases separated the two germline ends. In DNA form, the CDR3 reads TGTGCCTGGAGCGAAGACTTTGACTCGCAAGGCTACACCTTC. This sequence encodes CAWSEDFDSQGYTF.

In its sample, this clonotype was seen a few times. The rearrangement links TRBV7-2 to TRBJ2-5; 9 bases fit TRBD1. The trim removed 5 bases at V and 1 base at J, leaving 8 bases unmatched. Germline values: CDR1 SGHTA, CDR2 FQGNSA. The CDR3 extends over 16 amino acids. The CDR3 sequence: CASSRRQGVPQETQYF. In DNA, the CDR3 is TGTGCCAGCAGCAGGAGACAGGGGGTCCCCCAAGAGACCCAGTACTTC.

This chain joins TRBV5-6 and TRBJ2-2; TRBD2 matches at 10 bases. J lost 7 bases, V lost 7 bases, and 7 bases had no gene match. CDR1 is SGHDT and CDR2 is YYEEEE in the germline V gene. This CDR3 comprises 14 residues. CDR3 amino acids: CASRAGLAFGELFF. The CDR3 DNA reads as TGTGCCAGCCGTGCGGGACTAGCGTTCGGGGAGCTGTTTTTT.

V is TRBV20-1 and J is TRBJ2-6; TRBD1 aligns across 7 bases. From germline, CDR1 is DFQATT and CDR2 SNEGSKA (reference sequence). The V gene end was trimmed by 2 bases and the J gene end by 0 bases; junction bases not matched to a gene: 7. The CDR3 consists of 17 residues. CDR3 nucleotide sequence: TGCAGTGCTAGAACCGGGACAGCGATCTCTGGGGCCAACGTCCTGACTTTC. Translation gives CSARTGTAISGANVLTF.

The V call is TRBV6-1, the J call TRBJ2-7; 7 nucleotides match TRBD2. Germline V gene lookup returns CDR1 MNHNS and CDR2 SASEGT. V shed 6 bases and J 2 bases; nucleotides not matched to a gene: 16. This CDR3 spans 17 amino acids. CDR3 protein: CASSSYGGGGPAYEQYF. The CDR3 region has the DNA TGTGCCAGCAGCTCGTACGGTGGGGGAGGGCCCGCCTACGAGCAGTACTTC.

This clonotype was seen a few times. This chain uses TRBV5-1 with TRBJ2-7, with D hard to call. Trimming took off 2 bases at V and 4 bases at J, with 13 bases between the two ends. The CDR3 is 14 residues long. Per germline, CDR1 SGHRS and CDR2 YFSETQ. The CDR3: CASSFTRGGYEQYF. CDR3 DNA: TGCGCCAGCAGCTTTACACGAGGTGGATACGAGCAGTACTTC.

A few counts support this clonotype. This sequence joins TRBV4-2 and TRBJ2-2; 13 bases are shared with TRBD2. Germline V gives CDR1 LGHNA, CDR2 YNFKEQ. The CDR3 consists of 20 residues. The J segment lost 4 bases and the V segment lost 0 bases, leaving 11 bases of the junction unmatched. CDR3 sequence: CASSQEGMIGLAGVTGELFF. CDR3 DNA sequence: TGTGCCAGCAGCCAAGAGGGAATGATTGGACTAGCGGGAGTCACCGGGGAGCTGTTTTTT.

This clonotype was detected a few times. The chain recombines TRBV7-6 with TRBJ2-2, with TRBD1 as a possible D gene (6 bases). This CDR3 is 14 amino acids long. Between the trimmed V and J ends, which lost 1 base and 6 bases, there was a span of 9 bases. Germline-derived CDR1 and CDR2 are SGHVS and FNYEAQ. The CDR3 reads CASSLDRDAGELFF. In DNA form, the CDR3 reads TGTGCCAGCAGCTTAGACAGGGACGCCGGGGAGCTGTTTTTT.

This chain links TRBV20-1 with TRBJ2-1; D is undetermined. This CDR3 region has 12 residues. Deletions cut 6 bases from V and 4 bases from J, with 10 bases between. CDR1 DFQATT and CDR2 SNEGSKA come from the germline V gene (reference sequence). The CDR3 sequence is CSAILSYNEQFF. CDR3 sequence (DNA): TGCAGTGCCATCCTCTCGTACAATGAGCAGTTCTTC.

The chain is built from TRBV15 and TRBJ1-5; 10 bases are shared with TRBD1. CDR3 length: 14 amino acids. V trimming: 1 base; J trimming: 7 bases; junction bases outside the gene matches: 1. CDR1 is LNHNV, CDR2 YYDKDF, per germline (reference sequence). The chain's CDR3 is CATSRGQGAQPQHF. CDR3 bases: TGTGCCACCAGCAGAGGACAGGGGGCGCAGCCCCAGCATTTT.

The gene calls are TRBV5-1 and TRBJ2-5, with D possibly TRBD2 on 5 matching bases. Germline V CDR1 and CDR2: SGHRS, YFSETQ. With 0 bases removed from V and 9 bases from J, the gap between germline ends came to 12 bases. The CDR3 loop spans 13 amino acids. As DNA, the CDR3 is TGCGCCAGCAGCTTGGGGCCAGAGGGTCCCCAGTACTTC. Amino acid sequence: CASSLGPEGPQYF.

This clonotype was recorded many times. This rearrangement joins TRBV10-3 to TRBJ1-2; D gene uncertain. CDR1 and CDR2 from the germline V gene are ENHRY and SYGVKD. This CDR3 is built from 15 residues. Trimming removed 3 bases from V and 1 base from J, with 12 bases in between. CDR3 DNA: TGTGCCATCAGTGACCCGGGGAAAGGTAACTATGGCTACACCTTC. Translating it yields CAISDPGKGNYGYTF.